The text below deals with one TCR beta chain. Its antigen is still unknown. These data originate in a study of cytomegalovirus exposure and HLA in healthy donors. It was with 60 Vbeta and 13 Jbeta primers that the PCR ran. Original methodology: Roughly 10 million shared chains were among some 80 million unique TCR beta chains counted in a later analysis. Sequencing was performed with immunoSEQ multiplex PCR; in TCRdb, only in-frame clones are kept and a portion is missing. V, J and clone size derive from that table, while D and trimming were established from the DNA sequence. The sample lists approximately 210,000 clones; about four fifths were seen once. With V trimmed by 5 bases and J by 6 bases, 13 bases remained unmatched. In germline, CDR1 is LNHDA, CDR2 SQIVND (reference sequence). The CDR3 sequence is 16 residues long. Broader study findings: Most TCR sequences proved rare, with some public TCRs found in many donors. It has been reported that TCR beta sequences accurately predicted the HLA-A and HLA-B alleles of most subjects.

Sequencing used PBMCs. The TCR was taken from a girl under 18 in good health and CMV-seropositive. The gene calls are TRBV19 and TRBJ2-3; the match to TRBD2 covers 8 bases. CDR3: CASSSRRGGAADTQYF. In nucleotides, the CDR3 is TGTGCCAGTAGTTCCCGTCGGGGGGGGGCAGCGGATACGCAGTATTTT.